The 3 T cell receptor beta chains presented below share a single source sample, sequenced in a study of metastatic and nonmetastatic thyroid tumors. Not a single patient had been given any form of treatment at any point before undergoing thyroid surgery. Via MiXCR, TCRdb re-called the PCR reads. The data show under 95,000 clones, roughly 8.6% seen once. Sequencing used blood. The receptors derive from a female donor with papillary thyroid cancer or a benign thyroid nodule (not recorded which). Some clones in this sample may be carry-over from other donors' samples.

Turning to this clone: The germline gene is not matched at one end of the junction; a read error may be the cause. The gene calls are TRBV6-1 and TRBJ1-2; 7 bases agree with TRBD1. The CDR3 loop spans 15 amino acids. CDR1 is MNHNS and CDR2 is SASEGT in the germline V gene. CDR3 sequence: CASRRGPWGNYGYTF. CDR3 coding DNA: TGTGCCAGCAGGAGGGGGCCCTGGGGTAACTATGGCTACACCTTT.

V gene TRBV12-3 or TRBV12-4 combines with J gene TRBJ1-3; D not resolved. V was shortened by 6 bases and J by 6 bases, with 6 bases between the two germline ends. There are 11 residues in the CDR3. DNA of the CDR3: TGTGCCAGCAGATCACTAAACACCATATATTTT. This gives the protein CASRSLNTIYF.

This clone was seen repeatedly, ten times or more. The chain carries TRBV10-3 and TRBJ2-7; D is uncertain. This CDR3 region has 13 residues. Trimming took off 0 bases at V and 7 bases at J, with 10 bases between the two ends. CDR1 is ENHRY, CDR2 SYGVKD, per germline. Written as DNA, the CDR3 is TGTGCCATCAGTGAGTCGTTGCAGGTGGAGCAGTACTTC. This gives the protein CAISESLQVEQYF.